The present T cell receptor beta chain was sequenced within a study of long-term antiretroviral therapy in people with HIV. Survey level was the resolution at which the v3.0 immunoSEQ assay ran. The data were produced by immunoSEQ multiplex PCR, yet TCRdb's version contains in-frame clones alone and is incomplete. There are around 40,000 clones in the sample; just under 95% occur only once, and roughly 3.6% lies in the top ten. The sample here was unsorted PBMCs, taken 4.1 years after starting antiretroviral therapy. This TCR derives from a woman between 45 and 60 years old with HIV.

CDR3 protein: CATSGGAADTQYF. CDR3 DNA sequence: TGTGCCACTAGCGGGGGGGCCGCAGATACGCAGTATTTT. This chain connects TRBV10-3 to TRBJ2-3; 12 nucleotides agree with TRBD2. The ends lost 10 bases at V and 4 bases at J; junction bases unmatched: 3. This CDR3 contains 13 residues. CDR1 ENHRY and CDR2 SYGVKD come from the germline V gene.